These T cell receptor beta chains were read from a single sample in a study of T-cell reconstitution after alpha-beta-depleted transplantation in children. TCRdb re-called the PCR reads with MiXCR, one entry per CDR3 protein. The sample lists 600,000 to 700,000 distinct CDR3 sequences, roughly 14% occurring once. The specimen was PBMCs, collected before TCRalphabeta/CD19-depleted stem cell transplant. These receptors originate from a girl between 2 and 10 years old with congenital amegakaryocytic thrombocytopenia, due to receive a stem cell transplant. Both conserved end residues are part of each CDR3. Each record gives: J gene, clone size, CDR3 length, V gene, D gene, CDR3 DNA, CDR3 protein. A D gene is named only where the DNA matches it firmly. Expanded clones are given a class, and other clones once, few, many or no size at all.

>TRBJ2-7|.|15|TRBV7-9|TRBD2
TGTGCCAGCAGCTCCTTCCTAGCGGAGATCTACGAGCAGTACTTC
CASSSFLAEIYEQYF
>TRBJ2-1|many|15|TRBV5-1|.
TGCGCCAGCAGCGCGGGGAGCCTTCAATACAATGAGCAGTTCTTC
CASSAGSLQYNEQFF
>TRBJ2-7|many|13|TRBV5-1|TRBD1
TGCGCCAGCAGCTTAGGACAGGGGGACGAGCAGTACTTC
CASSLGQGDEQYF
>TRBJ2-2|.|14|TRBV6-5|.
TGTGCCAGCAGTTCACGCTTGGGCACCGGGGAGCTGTTTTTT
CASSSRLGTGELFF
>TRBJ2-7|.|15|TRBV3-1|.
TGTGCCAGCAGCCAAGGCTCAGGGGCTCAGCTTCCTGAGTACTTC
CASSQGSGAQLPEYF
>TRBJ1-2|few|15|TRBV6-5|TRBD1
TGTGCCAGCAGTTACCGACAGGGATGGAACTATGGCTACACCTTC
CASSYRQGWNYGYTF
>TRBJ2-3|.|21|TRBV2|.
TGTGCCAGCAGTGAAGAGGGGTTCAGAGGGAGAGTGGAACTGCACAAGGATACGCAGTATTTT
CASSEEGFRGRVELHKDTQYF
>TRBJ2-7|few|14|TRBV29-1|.
TGCAGCGTTGAAGAGCACAGCATGTCCTACGAGCAGTACTTC
CSVEEHSMSYEQYF
>TRBJ2-7|many|13|TRBV7-9|.
TGTGCCAGCAGGGACTCGAGCTCCTACGAGCAGTACTTC
CASRDSSSYEQYF
>TRBJ2-5|.|19|TRBV6-2/TRBV6-3|TRBD2
TGTGCCAGCAACTCTCCCGGGACTAGCGGGAGATCGACGGAGGAGACCCAGTACTTC
CASNSPGTSGRSTEETQYF
>TRBJ2-5|.|15|TRBV20-1|TRBD2
TGCAGTGCGGAACACAGTCTAGCGGGAGTGGAGACCCAGTACTTC
CSAEHSLAGVETQYF
>TRBJ2-3|many|17|TRBV20-1|.
TGCAGTGCTAGTTCGTACGGCGGCCCCCGGCGCACAGATACGCAGTATTTT
CSASSYGGPRRTDTQYF
>TRBJ2-7|.|16|TRBV14|TRBD2
TGTGCCAGCAGCCCGAGACCTAGCGGAAAAACCTACGAGCAGTACTTC
CASSPRPSGKTYEQYF
>TRBJ1-6|.|13|TRBV12-3/TRBV12-4|.
TGTGCCAGCAGTTTTGGGCTTAGTTCACCCCTCCACTTT
CASSFGLSSPLHF
>TRBJ2-1|many|12|TRBV9|.
TGTGCCAGCAGCGTAGGGGAAAATGAGCAGTTCTTC
CASSVGENEQFF
>TRBJ1-5|few|13|TRBV29-1|.
TGCAGCGTTGTAGTGGGAGTGGGACAGCCCCAGCATTTT
CSVVVGVGQPQHF
>TRBJ2-3|many|15|TRBV5-1|.
TGCGCCAGCAGCACCTCCATAGCTTTCACAGATACGCAGTATTTT
CASSTSIAFTDTQYF
>TRBJ2-5|.|12|TRBV12-3/TRBV12-4|.
TGTGCCAGCTCCAAAACCCGAGAGACCCAGTACTTC
CASSKTRETQYF
>TRBJ2-3|many|12|TRBV29-1|.
TGCAGCGCTTCCGGGACCGAAGATACGCAGTATTTT
CSASGTEDTQYF
>TRBJ2-7|.|13|TRBV25-1|.
TGTGCCAGCAGTAGCCGACAGGCCTACGAGCAGTACTTC
CASSSRQAYEQYF
>TRBJ2-1|many|15|TRBV20-1|TRBD2
TGCAGTGCTAGAGATGGCACTAGCGGGAGGAATGAGCAGTTCTTC
CSARDGTSGRNEQFF
>TRBJ1-2|.|13|TRBV5-1|TRBD1
TGCGCCAGCGGGGCCGGGACAGGAGGAGGCTACACCTTC
CASGAGTGGGYTF
>TRBJ1-2|few|15|TRBV5-1|TRBD1
TGCGCCAGCAGCCACACAGGGGGCGCGGACTATGGCTACACCTTC
CASSHTGGADYGYTF
>TRBJ2-3|few|13|TRBV30|TRBD1
TGTGCCACCGGACAGGGGGCTCGAGATACGCAGTATTTT
CATGQGARDTQYF
>TRBJ1-1|.|18|TRBV18|.
TGTGCCAGCTCAAGCATCGCTCCCGGTGTGGGAGGGAACACTGAAGCTTTCTTT
CASSSIAPGVGGNTEAFF
>TRBJ2-7|many|16|TRBV6-5|.
TGTGCCAGCAGTCACGAGGCGGGCTTCAGCTCCTACGAGCAGTACTTC
CASSHEAGFSSYEQYF
>TRBJ1-1|.|13|TRBV29-1|.
TGCAGCGTTGCCCCAGTTCTGAACACTGAAGCTTTCTTT
CSVAPVLNTEAFF
>TRBJ2-2|few|18|TRBV20-1|TRBD2
TGCAGTGCCCGAAGGCCGGGACTAGCGGGAGGTCGCACCGGGGAGCTGTTTTTT
CSARRPGLAGGRTGELFF
>TRBJ2-7|.|16|TRBV20-1|TRBD2
TGCAGTGCTAGGCTACCGGGACTAGCGGGTTCCTACGAGCAGTACTTC
CSARLPGLAGSYEQYF
>TRBJ1-4|.|14|TRBV12-3/TRBV12-4|.
TGTGCCAGCAGTCCGAGGGGGGGATTGGAAAAACTGTTTTTT
CASSPRGGLEKLFF
>TRBJ2-7|few|13|TRBV11-2|.
TGTGCCAGCAGCTTAGATCCACACTACGAGCAGTACTTC
CASSLDPHYEQYF
>TRBJ1-5|.|16|TRBV5-5|.
TGTGCCAGCAGCTTGGTGGCCTGGGGAAGCAATCAGCCCCAGCATTTT
CASSLVAWGSNQPQHF
>TRBJ2-5|.|12|TRBV20-1|.
TGCAGTTCCCAGGGTCCGCAAGAGACCCAGTACTTC
CSSQGPQETQYF